Listed here are 26 T cell receptor beta chains from one sample, sequenced in a study of post-analysis software for immune sequencing data. Findings and caveats of the study: Patients used five TRBV segments, including TRBV5-6, TRBV5-1 and TRBV20-1, more often than controls.

Antigens of these TCRs are unknown. Unique molecular identifiers featured in each of the TCR beta cDNA libraries. One entry per CDR3 protein, called by TCRdb with MiXCR from the PCR reads. The table has around 180,000 distinct CDR3 sequences, approximately 28% seen once. The sequencing sample was made of blood. The receptors were sampled from a girl under 18 with multiple sclerosis.

V is TRBV12-3 or TRBV12-4 and J is TRBJ1-3; D is unclear. CDR3 length: 12 amino acids. Trimming pared 2 bases from V and 8 bases from J, leaving 7 bases between. For the CDR3, the DNA is TGTGCCAGCAGTTTAAGGGATTACACCATATATTTT. Its protein product is CASSLRDYTIYF.

This clonotype occurred a few times. The genes are TRBV15 and TRBJ1-2; perhaps TRBD1 as D (6 bases). Deletions cut 6 bases from V and 2 bases from J, with 16 bases between. The CDR3 has 15 amino acids. From germline, CDR1 is LNHNV and CDR2 YYDKDF (reference sequence). In DNA form, the CDR3 reads TGTGCCACCAGTATCCCCAGGGACATAAACTATGGCTACACCTTC. As protein: CATSIPRDINYGYTF.

This clonotype was found many times. V and J are TRBV4-1 and TRBJ2-7, with D maybe TRBD2 (6 bases). Trimming left V 0 bases short and J 2 bases short, with 11 bases between. Germline V gene sequence: CDR1 MGHRA, CDR2 YSYEKL. CDR3 length equals 15 residues. CDR3 residues: CASSQDTSPTYEQYF. CDR3 DNA: TGCGCCAGCAGCCAAGACACTAGCCCCACCTACGAGCAGTACTTC.

The table lists this clonotype with many counts. This chain connects TRBV7-9 to TRBJ2-1; 10 bases match TRBD2. CDR3 size: 19 residues. V was pared by 2 bases and J by 8 bases, with 18 bases of the junction left unmatched. The germline V gene encodes CDR1 SEHNR and CDR2 FQNEAQ (reference sequence). The CDR3 bases are TGTGCCAGCAGCTTACGGGGGACTAGCGAACTAAATAAGAGCCATGAGCAGTTCTTC. This translates into CASSLRGTSELNKSHEQFF.

This clonotype has at least ten counts. This chain uses TRBV7-2 with TRBJ2-3; perhaps TRBD1 as D (5 bases). V lost 3 bases, J lost 0 bases, and 13 bases lay in between. The CDR3 totals 16 residues. CDR1 is SGHTA and CDR2 is FQGNSA in the germline V gene. The CDR3, as DNA: TGTGCCAGCAGCTTGAAACAGGATACTAGCACAGATACGCAGTATTTT. This encodes CASSLKQDTSTDTQYF.

In its sample, this clonotype was seen a few times. The gene calls are TRBV24-1 and TRBJ2-1, with TRBD2 as a possible D gene (5 bases). The germline V and J ends were trimmed by 5 bases and 5 bases, with 15 bases remaining between them. This CDR3 has 15 amino acids. The V gene's germline CDR1 is KGHDR and CDR2 SFDVKD. The CDR3 sequence is CATSVPDWTHNEQFF. The CDR3 DNA reads TGTGCCACCAGTGTTCCGGACTGGACGCACAATGAGCAGTTCTTC.

The chain uses TRBV3-1 and TRBJ2-1; D is perhaps TRBD1 (6 bases). Germline lookup yields CDR1 LGHDT and CDR2 YNNKEL (reference sequence). This CDR3 contains 12 residues. The V gene lost 5 bases and the J gene lost 7 bases, with 9 bases spanning the gap. CDR3 coding DNA: TGTGCCAGCAGCTACAGGGTTAATGAGCAGTTCTTC. It is translated as CASSYRVNEQFF.

This clonotype has ten or more counts. The rearrangement uses TRBV15 and TRBJ2-7, with 8 nucleotides matching TRBD2. The germline gives CDR1 LNHNV, CDR2 YYDKDF (reference sequence). V lost 0 bases and J lost 3; bases outside the gene matches: 7. The CDR3 loop spans 16 amino acids. The CDR3 loop reads CATSRDQLAEIYEQYF. CDR3 nucleotide sequence: TGTGCCACCAGCAGAGATCAACTAGCGGAGATCTACGAGCAGTACTTC.

The chain employs TRBV9 and TRBJ1-1, with D unclear. Germline-derived CDR1 and CDR2 are SGDLS and YYNGEE. Trimming stripped 4 bases from V and 5 bases from J, with 15 bases between. The CDR3 runs 14 residues. CDR3 region: CASSPEGGKTEAFF. The CDR3 nucleotides are TGTGCCAGCAGCCCGGAGGGTGGTAAGACTGAAGCTTTCTTT.

In the case of this clonotype: A single base separates this from a much larger clone, so it may be a read error. The J gene is TRBJ2-5, the V gene TRBV4-1, with unresolved D. Germline V gene lookup returns CDR1 MGHRA and CDR2 YSYEKL. The CDR3 has 14 residues. The V end lost 2 bases, the J end lost 1 base, and 8 bases lay between the germline ends. The DNA for the CDR3 is TGCGCCAGCAGCCAATTGTCCGGCCAAGAGACCCAGTACTTC. Translated, it gives CASSQLSGQETQYF.

The chain combines TRBV28 with TRBJ1-4, with D unclear. From germline, CDR1 is MDHEN and CDR2 SYDVKM. This CDR3 contains 12 residues. V was trimmed by 2 bases and J by 8 bases, leaving 6 bases between them. The CDR3 loop is CASSLPGEKLFF. In DNA form, the CDR3 reads TGTGCCAGCAGTTTACCAGGCGAAAAACTGTTTTTT.

This chain uses TRBV3-1 with TRBJ2-7, with D possibly matching TRBD1 (6 bases). The V gene lost 0 bases and the J gene lost 6 bases, with 18 bases spanning the gap. The CDR3 totals 16 residues. The germline CDR1 and CDR2 sequences are LGHDT and YNNKEL (reference sequence). This CDR3 is CASSQETGPPLTEQYF. The CDR3 bases are TGTGCCAGCAGCCAAGAGACAGGACCACCCCTAACCGAGCAGTACTTC.

V gene TRBV10-1 combines with J gene TRBJ1-1; the D is unclear. CDR1 and CDR2 from the germline V gene are WNHNN and SYGVQD (reference sequence). The CDR3 sequence is 14 residues long. V was trimmed by 3 bases and J by 0 bases, leaving 8 bases between them. CDR3 loop: CASSDFSVNTEAFF. The CDR3, as DNA: TGCGCCAGCAGTGATTTCTCTGTGAACACTGAAGCTTTCTTT.

The V call is TRBV15, the J call TRBJ2-6, with 9 bases aligning to TRBD1. V lost 5 bases, J lost 2 bases, and 10 bases stayed unmatched. Germline V gene lookup returns CDR1 LNHNV and CDR2 YYDKDF (reference sequence). The CDR3 sequence is 18 residues long. DNA for the CDR3: TGTGCCACCAGCGGCGAGGACAGGGGTGTTGCTGGGGCCAACGTCCTGACTTTC. This gives the protein CATSGEDRGVAGANVLTF.

The V gene is TRBV24-1, the J gene TRBJ2-7, with 12 nucleotides matching TRBD1. CDR3 length equals 20 residues. V lost 8 bases to trimming and J lost 0 bases; unmatched junction nucleotides: 19. The germline CDR1 and CDR2 sequences are KGHDR and SFDVKD. CDR3 coding DNA: TGTGCCACCAAAGCGCTCCCGGGACAGGGGGCAACGCCCCCCTCCTACGAGCAGTACTTC. This translates into CATKALPGQGATPPSYEQYF.

This clonotype was observed a handful of times. The chain is built from TRBV11-2 and TRBJ2-4; 11 nucleotides agree with TRBD1. Judging by the DNA end, TRBJ2-7 fits better; the J call may be wrong. Germline V gene data show CDR1 as SGHAT and CDR2 as FQNNGV. The CDR3 sequence is 16 residues long. The CDR3 spells CASSSLGGTGGYEQYF. DNA of the CDR3: TGTGCCAGCAGCTCCCTAGGGGGGACAGGGGGTTACGAGCAGTACTTC.

The chain couples TRBV6-5 to TRBJ2-1; D unresolved. The CDR3 contains 15 residues. Germline values: CDR1 MNHEY, CDR2 SVGAGI. Deletions cut 5 bases from V and 5 bases from J, with 16 bases between. The CDR3 DNA is TGTGCCAGCAGTGAAAGGATAGGCCTCGACAATGAGCAGTTCTTC. Translated: CASSERIGLDNEQFF.

The gene calls are TRBV6-5 and TRBJ2-2; D is unresolved. Trimming cost V 2 bases and J 8 bases, with 6 bases left between them. The CDR3 covers 12 residues. CDR1 and CDR2 (germline): MNHEY, SVGAGI. The CDR3 loop is CASSYGVGELFF. The DNA for the CDR3 is TGTGCCAGCAGTTACGGGGTGGGGGAGCTGTTTTTT.

This clonotype was counted once. V is TRBV5-5 and J is TRBJ2-5; TRBD1 matches at 7 bases. Looked up from germline, CDR1 is SGHKS and CDR2 is YYEKEE (reference sequence). The CDR3 totals 14 residues. With V trimmed by 4 bases and J by 2 bases, 5 bases remained unmatched. CDR3: CASSGGQDQETQYF. The DNA of the CDR3 is TGTGCCAGCAGCGGCGGACAGGATCAAGAGACCCAGTACTTC.

This clonotype was observed many times. The chain couples TRBV20-1 to TRBJ2-3, with 9 bases aligning to TRBD2. V gave up 5 bases and J gave up 6 bases; unmatched junction bases: 12. The CDR3 runs 15 residues. Germline V CDR1 and CDR2: DFQATT, SNEGSKA (reference sequence). CDR3 sequence (DNA): TGCAGTGCTTCTTGGCGGGAGGGCAACATGGATACGCAGTATTTT. Translated: CSASWREGNMDTQYF.

The rearrangement links TRBV7-9 to TRBJ2-1, with 10 bases that match TRBD2. Germline V gives CDR1 SEHNR, CDR2 FQNEAQ (reference sequence). CDR3 size: 15 residues. Unmatched junction bases numbered 9, after V lost 1 base and J lost 12 bases. The CDR3 DNA follows: TGTGCCAGCAGCTTAGGTACTAGCGGGATGGATGGGCAGTTCTTC. Translation: CASSLGTSGMDGQFF.

V usage is TRBV4-1 and J usage is TRBJ2-5, with TRBD2 identical over 7 bases. Germline V gene lookup returns CDR1 MGHRA and CDR2 YSYEKL. Trimming cost V 5 bases and J 5 bases; bases outside gene matches: 14. The CDR3 length is 16 residues. The DNA of the CDR3 is TGCGCCAGCAGCTTCCCTGGTACACCCGGGGGGGAGACCCAGTACTTC. Amino acid sequence: CASSFPGTPGGETQYF.

The table lists this clonotype with a few counts. V is TRBV28 and J is TRBJ1-1; 8 bases map to TRBD1. V gave up 7 bases and J gave up 5 bases; unmatched junction bases: 3. The length of the CDR3 is 12 residues. Germline V gene lookup returns CDR1 MDHEN and CDR2 SYDVKM. CDR3 loop: CASTTGGTEAFF. DNA for the CDR3: TGTGCCAGCACCACAGGGGGAACTGAAGCTTTCTTT. Complete variable domain (other parts from reference TRBV28 and TRBJ1-1): DVKVTQSSRYLVKRTGEKVFLECVQDMDHENMFWYRQDPGLGLRLIYFSYDVKMKEKGDIPEGYSVSREKKERFSLILESASTNQTSMYLCASTTGGTEAFFGQGTRLTVV.

This clonotype was found many times. The chain has TRBV14 and TRBJ2-1; D ambiguous. CDR1 is SGHDN and CDR2 is FVKESK in the germline V gene. With 2 bases removed from V and 0 bases from J, the gap between germline ends came to 11 bases. The CDR3 consists of 16 residues. The CDR3 bases are TGTGCCAGCAGCCAAATGGAGCTAAGCTCCTACAATGAGCAGTTCTTC. Its protein product is CASSQMELSSYNEQFF.

This clonotype was observed a handful of times. The chain joins TRBV7-9 to TRBJ2-7, with 9 bases aligning to TRBD1. Germline V gives CDR1 SEHNR, CDR2 FQNEAQ (reference sequence). The length of the CDR3 is 16 residues. Trimming cost V 4 bases and J 6 bases; bases outside gene matches: 13. CDR3 amino acids: CASSSVSGTGFREQYF. Written as DNA, the CDR3 is TGTGCCAGCAGCTCGGTATCCGGGACAGGGTTTCGCGAGCAGTACTTC.

This chain connects TRBV9 to TRBJ2-6; TRBD1 might be the D (6 bases). This CDR3 contains 19 residues. V was clipped by 0 bases and J by 4 bases, with 20 bases between them. Germline V lookup: CDR1 SGDLS, CDR2 YYNGEE. CDR3 sequence: CASSVGGGMSNSGANVLTF. The CDR3 DNA reads as TGTGCCAGCAGCGTAGGAGGGGGTATGTCGAACTCCGGGGCCAACGTCCTGACTTTC.